Sequencing of this T cell receptor (beta chain) was carried out in a study of T cells in localized non-small cell lung cancer. The germline V gene has CDR1 SGHTA and CDR2 FQGNSA. The J segment lost 0 bases and the V segment lost 4 bases, leaving 5 bases of the junction unmatched. The CDR3 has 17 residues. Generated by immunoSEQ multiplex PCR, the TCRdb table keeps only in-frame clones and is missing some. This table has about 23,000 clones, 84% appearing once. The TCR originated in a man aged 40-75 years with stage II lung adenocarcinoma. The rearrangement links TRBV7-2 to TRBJ2-6, with TRBD1 matching 8 bases. Sequencing used PBMCs, obtained before any cancer treatment. Written as DNA, the CDR3 is TGTGCCAGCAGCTACGGACAGGGCCTCTCTGGGGCCAACGTCCTGACTTTC. It encodes CASSYGQGLSGANVLTF.